The next 28 T cell receptor beta chains were all read from a single sample in a study of T cells expressing NK-cell markers (dated by TCRdb to 2018 to 2021). The library relied on 5' RACE. Sequencing was performed on an Illumina HiSeq 2000. Each entry corresponds to one CDR3 protein sequence from reads that TCRdb reprocessed, and DNA is not given. The sample table on file contains 250,000 to 300,000 distinct CDR3 sequences. The top ten hold 3.5% to 5% of the sample. What was sequenced was blood T cells: a sorted CD56 or NKG2C T cell subset, CD4+ or CD8+ T cells, or bulk PBMC T cells (not recorded which). The receptors stem from a woman aged 18 to 75 in good health.

The gene calls are TRBV20-1 and TRBJ2-7; without DNA, the TCRdb call of TRBD2 cannot be checked. This CDR3 contains 17 residues. Germline CDR1 DFQATT, CDR2 SNEGSKA (reference sequence). The CDR3 here is CSATPPPSGIRKYEQYF.

The chain recombines TRBV20-1 with TRBJ1-2. Germline V gene sequence: CDR1 DFQATT, CDR2 SNEGSKA (reference sequence). The CDR3 runs to 13 residues. The CDR3 sequence is CSARDIVNYGYTF.

V and J are TRBV7-9 and TRBJ2-1. The CDR3 has 16 amino acids. Germline V lookup: CDR1 SEHNR, CDR2 FQNEAQ (reference sequence). CDR3 loop: CASSRSGRGSHNEQFF.

This chain joins TRBV28 and TRBJ2-7; TCRdb's D call, TRBD1, is unchecked because there is no DNA. CDR1 is MDHEN, CDR2 SYDVKM, per germline. The CDR3 has 15 residues. This CDR3 reads CASSFNRGSSYEQYF.

This chain joins TRBV7-2 and TRBJ2-3; TCRdb reports TRBD1, a call that lacks DNA to check it against. Germline CDR1 and CDR2: SGHTA and FQGNSA. This CDR3 region has 16 residues. CDR3 residues: CASSLSGRGGTDTQYF.

The V gene is TRBV12-3 or TRBV12-4, the J gene TRBJ2-3; TCRdb lists TRBD1, though no DNA is available to test this call. This CDR3 region has 14 residues. CDR3 protein: CASSLQGRTDTQYF.

The CDR3 here is CASGGKGFNIQYF. The chain uses TRBV2 and TRBJ2-4; TCRdb's D call of TRBD1 is untestable without DNA. The CDR3 sequence is 13 residues long. Germline V gene sequence: CDR1 SNHLY, CDR2 FYNNEI.

The chain joins TRBV12-3 or TRBV12-4 to TRBJ2-3; there is no DNA to check the TCRdb D call of TRBD1. CDR3 length: 15 residues. This CDR3 reads CASSFPVGGTDTQYF.

V usage is TRBV5-1 and J usage is TRBJ1-1; TCRdb indicates TRBD1, and absent DNA this call remains unverified. Germline CDR1 reads SGHRS; CDR2 reads YFSETQ. The CDR3 has 15 residues. The CDR3: CASSYGQGAGTEAFF.

This sequence joins TRBV7-2 and TRBJ2-1; TCRdb proposes TRBD2, but this gene call is untestable without DNA. CDR3 size: 16 residues. Germline V CDR1 and CDR2: SGHTA, FQGNSA. Here the CDR3 reads CASSSYSGGAFNEQFF.

The chain is built from TRBV20-1 and TRBJ2-3; the TRBD2 assignment by TCRdb is unverifiable without DNA. The CDR3 length is 18 residues. Germline V CDR1 and CDR2: DFQATT, SNEGSKA (reference sequence). CDR3 sequence reads: CSAPPRGGAVVLTDTQYF.

This rearrangement joins TRBV7-2 to TRBJ2-5; TCRdb designates TRBD2, a call that cannot be tested without DNA. This CDR3 is 15 amino acids long. CDR1 and CDR2 (germline): SGHTA, FQGNSA. The CDR3 here is CASSLGPASLETQYF.

V gene TRBV10-3 combines with J gene TRBJ1-1. The CDR3 is 15 amino acids. The germline V gene has CDR1 ENHRY and CDR2 SYGVKD. The CDR3 here is CAISSVRRKDTEAFF.

The chain's CDR3 is CSVVAGGSYSGNTIYF. The chain employs TRBV29-1 and TRBJ1-3; absent DNA, TCRdb's TRBD1 call cannot be checked. The CDR3 is 16 amino acids. From germline, CDR1 is SQVTM and CDR2 ANQGSEA.

The chain employs TRBV7-3 and TRBJ2-3. The CDR3 has 13 amino acids. Germline V gene data show CDR1 as SGHTA and CDR2 as FQGTGA. The CDR3 loop reads CASSLNGWGTQYF.

The chain recombines TRBV5-1 with TRBJ1-1; TCRdb picks TRBD1, but there is no DNA to check that call. The length of the CDR3 is 15 residues. The V gene's germline CDR1 is SGHRS and CDR2 YFSETQ. The CDR3 loop reads CASSDRVGRNTEAFF. The variable domain in full, completed from reference TRBV5-1 and TRBJ1-1, reads KAGVTQTPRYLIKTRGQQVTLSCSPISGHRSVSWYQQTPGQGLQFLFEYFSETQRNKGNFPGRFSGRQFSNSRSEMNVSTLELGDSALYLCASSDRVGRNTEAFFGQGTRLTVV.

J is TRBJ2-7 and V is TRBV28; lacking DNA, the TRBD2 call made by TCRdb goes unchecked. In germline, CDR1 is MDHEN, CDR2 SYDVKM. CDR3 length: 15 residues. The chain's CDR3 is CASRDSSGRLYEQYF.

This chain uses TRBV10-3 with TRBJ1-2. This CDR3 spans 11 amino acids. The germline CDR1 and CDR2 sequences are ENHRY and SYGVKD. The CDR3 sequence is CAISDGYGYTF.

This chain uses TRBV12-3 or TRBV12-4 with TRBJ1-2; no DNA is available, so the TRBD1 call from TCRdb remains unchecked. This CDR3 is built from 16 residues. The CDR3 is CASSLWVGGQNYGYTF.

The chain combines TRBV29-1 with TRBJ2-2; TCRdb selects TRBD2, and the lack of DNA leaves this call unchecked. The CDR3 loop spans 14 amino acids. CDR1 SQVTM and CDR2 ANQGSEA come from the germline V gene. CDR3 in amino acids: CSAQTTSMAGELFF.

The chain uses TRBV7-7 and TRBJ2-2. This CDR3 is 15 amino acids long. Germline assignment: CDR1 SSHAT and CDR2 FNYEAQ (reference sequence). The CDR3 loop reads CASSSGISNTGELFF.

The chain carries TRBV12-3 or TRBV12-4 and TRBJ2-1; TCRdb lists TRBD2, though no DNA is available to test this call. The CDR3 loop spans 16 amino acids. The CDR3 spells CASSPIGLAGDNEQFF.

This chain links TRBV5-1 with TRBJ1-2; TCRdb returns TRBD1, unconfirmable since there is no DNA. Germline lookup yields CDR1 SGHRS and CDR2 YFSETQ. This CDR3 is 15 amino acids long. The CDR3 loop is CASSRGTPEGYGYTF. The full variable domain, its missing parts supplied by reference TRBV5-1 and TRBJ1-2, is KAGVTQTPRYLIKTRGQQVTLSCSPISGHRSVSWYQQTPGQGLQFLFEYFSETQRNKGNFPGRFSGRQFSNSRSEMNVSTLELGDSALYLCASSRGTPEGYGYTFGSGTRLTVV.

The chain has TRBV29-1 and TRBJ2-1. The CDR3 has 12 amino acids. The germline CDR1 and CDR2 sequences are SQVTM and ANQGSEA. The CDR3 sequence: CSVEKTSNEQFF.

The chain recombines TRBV7-2 with TRBJ1-4; absent DNA, TCRdb's TRBD1 call cannot be checked. Germline V gene sequence: CDR1 SGHTA, CDR2 FQGNSA. This CDR3 has 15 amino acids. This chain's CDR3 is CASSLPGQGGEKLFF.

This chain uses TRBV7-2 with TRBJ2-3; checking the TCRdb D call of TRBD2 is not possible without DNA. CDR3 length: 16 amino acids. Germline CDR1 and CDR2: SGHTA and FQGNSA. Here the CDR3 reads CASSGGSGSHGDTQYF.

This chain links TRBV25-1 with TRBJ2-7; the D call from TCRdb, TRBD1, cannot be confirmed without DNA. Germline CDR1 is MGHDK and CDR2 is SYGVNS. This CDR3 region has 15 residues. The CDR3 reads CASSEARGFTTEQYF.

The chain couples TRBV20-1 to TRBJ1-1. The germline V gene encodes CDR1 DFQATT and CDR2 SNEGSKA (reference sequence). The CDR3 contains 12 residues. CDR3 sequence: CSASGVGVETFF.